The entry below describes one T cell receptor beta chain. Its antigen is not identified. These data belong to a study of T-cell memory formation after mild COVID-19. One entry per CDR3 protein results from TCRdb running MiXCR on the 5' RACE reads. Here the sample spans roughly 190,000 distinct CDR3 sequences, 15% to 20% being singletons. General study points: In pre-infection memory, a portion of responding clones appeared, which suggested that cross-reactive memory joined. Shrinking CD4+ clones were chiefly CM and EM; CD8+ ones were chiefly EMRA. Contracting clones, day 15 to 85, had balanced CD4/CD8, and later expanders favored CD4+.

The TCR originated in an adult woman who had mild COVID-19 (a few samples of this study predate the infection). Cell type and time point are not known. Specimen: PBMCs or a T cell subset sorted from them (not recorded which).

DNA of the CDR3: TGTGCCAGCTGCCGGGACATCGGGGCTCGGGCTTTCTTT. It codes for CASCRDIGARAFF. V is TRBV6-1 and J is TRBJ1-1; possibly TRBD1 for D (6 bases). V was cut by 8 bases and J by 11 bases, with 21 bases left in between. Germline CDR1 and CDR2: MNHNS and SASEGT. CDR3 length equals 13 residues.